The 17 T cell receptor beta chains listed next were all sequenced from one sample in a study of response to subunit inactivated influenza vaccine. MiXCR was run by TCRdb on the RT-PCR reads, yielding one entry per CDR3 protein. The table records 610,000 or so distinct CDR3 sequences, approximately 15% of them present only once. Sequencing used PBMCs from blood, obtained roughly 12 days after vaccination. Receptor source: a man aged 45-65 years who received an inactivated influenza vaccine.

V is TRBV7-7 and J is TRBJ2-1; TRBD1 or TRBD2 may be the D gene (6 bases each). This CDR3 is built from 15 residues. Looked up from germline, CDR1 is SSHAT and CDR2 is FNYEAQ (reference sequence). Between the trimmed V and J ends, which lost 5 bases and 7 bases, there was a span of 18 bases. CDR3 loop: CASSTGRGRYNEQFF. In nucleotides, the CDR3 is TGTGCCAGCAGCACGGGAAGGGGGAGGTATAATGAGCAGTTCTTC.

The rearrangement joins TRBV5-1 to TRBJ2-3; 13 bases align to TRBD2. The CDR3 contains 16 residues. Germline V gene data show CDR1 as SGHRS and CDR2 as YFSETQ. The ends lost 3 bases at V and 1 base at J; junction bases unmatched: 2. The CDR3 sequence is CASSWGTSGGTDTQYF. The DNA of the CDR3 is TGCGCCAGCAGCTGGGGGACTAGCGGGGGCACAGATACGCAGTATTTT.

V gene TRBV20-1 combines with J gene TRBJ2-7; D is unclear. CDR3 length: 11 residues. CDR1 and CDR2 from the germline V gene are DFQATT and SNEGSKA (reference sequence). Trimming shortened V by 3 bases and J by 8 bases, and 11 bases separated the two germline ends. CDR3 sequence (DNA): TGCAGTGCTAGCGGTTCGGCAAAGCAGTACTTC. Translated, it gives CSASGSAKQYF.

This clonotype was observed at least ten times. The V call is TRBV6-1, the J call TRBJ2-2, with D unresolved. V gave up 6 bases and J gave up 4 bases, with 12 bases separating them. The germline V gene has CDR1 MNHNS and CDR2 SASEGT. CDR3 length equals 14 residues. For the CDR3, the DNA is TGTGCCAGCAGACCAAAGCCGTCCACCGGGGAGCTGTTTTTT. It is translated as CASRPKPSTGELFF.

The chain links TRBV4-1 to TRBJ2-5; TRBD2 aligns across 8 bases. The trim removed 1 base at V and 7 bases at J, leaving 8 bases unmatched. Germline V lookup: CDR1 MGHRA, CDR2 YSYEKL. The CDR3 is 15 residues long. CDR3 nucleotides: TGCGCCAGCAGCCAAGTGCTAGCCCGGGGGGGGACCCAGTACTTC. Protein sequence: CASSQVLARGGTQYF.

This chain joins TRBV3-1 and TRBJ2-7, with TRBD1 matching over 8 bases. V lost 4 bases and J lost 5; bases outside the gene matches: 10. From germline, CDR1 is LGHDT and CDR2 YNNKEL (reference sequence). There are 15 residues in the CDR3. The CDR3 bases are TGTGCCAGCAGCCCGACAGGGGCGGTGGGTCACGAGCAGTACTTC. This translates into CASSPTGAVGHEQYF.

This clonotype was seen only a few times. V is TRBV5-4 and J is TRBJ1-1, with a weak D call TRBD1 (5 bases). Looked up from germline, CDR1 is SGHNT and CDR2 is YYREEE (reference sequence). Between the trimmed V and J ends, which lost 2 bases and 1 base, there was a span of 9 bases. This CDR3 spans 14 amino acids. The CDR3 loop reads CASSLIGGNTEAFF. The CDR3 DNA reads as TGTGCCAGCAGCTTAATCGGGGGGAACACTGAAGCTTTCTTT.

The gene calls are TRBV12-3 or TRBV12-4 and TRBJ1-4; weak D call: TRBD1 (5 bases). Trimming shortened V by 5 bases and J by 0 bases, and 13 bases separated the two germline ends. The CDR3 totals 16 residues. In nucleotides, the CDR3 is TGTGCCAGCAGTATTACAGGCCCTGCAACTAATGAAAAACTGTTTTTT. It translates to CASSITGPATNEKLFF.

The table lists this clonotype with a few counts. CDR3 coding DNA: TGTGCCAGCAGTTACTGGTCACTAGCGGGAGACGGAAATACGCAGTATTTT. It codes for CASSYWSLAGDGNTQYF. This sequence joins TRBV6-2 or TRBV6-3 and TRBJ2-3; TRBD2 agrees at 11 bases. The junction had 10 bases not matched to a gene; V was cut back by 1 base and J by 7 bases. This CDR3 spans 17 amino acids. The germline gives CDR1 MNHEY, CDR2 SVGEGT.

This clonotype was seen a handful of times. The rearrangement joins TRBV28 to TRBJ2-1; no firm D call. Germline V CDR1 and CDR2: MDHEN, SYDVKM. The ends were cut back, 7 bases at V and 0 bases at J, with 10 bases in the middle. This CDR3 is built from 14 residues. The CDR3 region is CASTWESSYNEQFF. DNA for the CDR3: TGTGCCAGCACCTGGGAAAGCTCCTACAATGAGCAGTTCTTC. Full variable domain (missing parts from reference TRBV28 and TRBJ2-1): DVKVTQSSRYLVKRTGEKVFLECVQDMDHENMFWYRQDPGLGLRLIYFSYDVKMKEKGDIPEGYSVSREKKERFSLILESASTNQTSMYLCASTWESSYNEQFFGPGTRLTVL.

CDR3 nucleotide sequence: TGCAGTGCCCCGGACAGGGGGGCATTTTCTTATAATTCACCCCTCCACTTT. The encoded protein is CSAPDRGAFSYNSPLHF. This sequence joins TRBV20-1 and TRBJ1-6, with 10 nucleotides matching TRBD1. The length of the CDR3 is 17 residues. The ends lost 6 bases at V and 4 bases at J; junction bases unmatched: 12. Germline loops: CDR1 DFQATT, CDR2 SNEGSKA (reference sequence).

This clonotype was seen only a few times. CDR3 coding DNA: TGTGCCAGCAGCAGCTACCCAGGGGGGGGCAATGAGCAGTTCTTC. This sequence encodes CASSSYPGGGNEQFF. The gene calls are TRBV5-6 and TRBJ2-1; D may correspond to TRBD1 or TRBD2 (7 bases each). V gave up 4 bases and J gave up 6 bases, with 17 bases separating them. The CDR3 sequence is 15 residues long. Germline CDR1 reads SGHDT; CDR2 reads YYEEEE.

The chain couples TRBV5-1 to TRBJ2-3, with a weak D call TRBD1 (6 bases). The ends were cut back, 1 base at V and 4 bases at J, with 10 bases in the middle. Germline V lookup: CDR1 SGHRS, CDR2 YFSETQ. The CDR3 contains 14 residues. This CDR3 is CASSLRGQPDTQYF. The CDR3 DNA sequence: TGCGCCAGCAGCTTGAGGGGACAACCAGATACGCAGTATTTT.

This clonotype was picked up a small number of times. The rearrangement uses TRBV28 and TRBJ1-4; maybe TRBD1 (6 bases). Between the trimmed V and J ends, which lost 6 bases and 11 bases, there was a span of 22 bases. The germline V gene encodes CDR1 MDHEN and CDR2 SYDVKM. The CDR3 spans 15 residues. The CDR3 loop reads CASSPVHREPGKLFF. DNA of the CDR3: TGTGCCAGCAGCCCGGTACACAGGGAACCCGGCAAACTGTTTTTT.

This rearrangement joins TRBV5-1 to TRBJ2-4; D may be TRBD1 (5 bases). Trimming removed 7 bases from V and 0 bases from J, with 20 bases in between. The CDR3 consists of 17 residues. CDR1 is SGHRS and CDR2 is YFSETQ in the germline V gene. The CDR3 sequence is CASGDRPGHLAKNIQYF. The CDR3 coding sequence is TGCGCCAGCGGCGACAGACCGGGCCACCTAGCCAAAAACATTCAGTACTTC.

This clonotype was observed a few times. V usage is TRBV18 and J usage is TRBJ1-1, with 9 bases lining up with TRBD1. Per germline, CDR1 KGHSH and CDR2 LQKENI. The J segment lost 5 bases and the V segment lost 7 bases, leaving 5 bases of the junction unmatched. The CDR3 runs 13 residues. This CDR3 reads CASYRDRDTEAFF. CDR3 sequence (DNA): TGTGCCAGCTACCGGGACAGGGATACTGAAGCTTTCTTT.

Only a few counts were recorded for this clonotype. The chain joins TRBV7-2 to TRBJ2-3; the D gene is possibly TRBD1 (5 bases). Germline V gene lookup returns CDR1 SGHTA and CDR2 FQGNSA. The CDR3 is made up of 14 amino acids. The V end lost 5 bases, the J end lost 4 bases, and 13 bases lay between the germline ends. The CDR3 here is CASSPQGVADTQYF. The CDR3 region has the DNA TGTGCCAGCAGCCCCCAAGGGGTTGCAGATACGCAGTATTTT.